This TCR beta chain was found in a study of cytomegalovirus exposure and HLA in healthy donors. Study-level findings and limits: Reports credit the classifier with highly specific, highly sensitive diagnosis of cytomegalovirus status. Associated with cytomegalovirus, according to the listing, were 170 or so TCR beta chains. In the roughly 120 validation repertoires, a later analysis found that first-cohort TCR clusters tended to co-occur.

CDR1 is MNHEY and CDR2 is SMNVEV in the germline V gene (reference sequence). V was trimmed by 5 bases and J by 4 bases, leaving 12 bases between them. The CDR3 consists of 15 residues. Sequencing used immunoSEQ multiplex PCR; TCRdb keeps in-frame clones, though not all of them. The table has tens of thousands of clones, approximately 93% seen once. Remarks on this clone: Its antigen is currently unknown.

Sample: PBMCs. This clonotype originated in a woman younger than 45 in good health and CMV-seropositive. The J gene is TRBJ2-6, the V gene TRBV27; TRBD2 might be the D (6 bases). DNA for the CDR3: TGTGCCAGCAGTCCGGGACTCTCCGGGGCCAACGTCCTGACTTTC. Translation: CASSPGLSGANVLTF.